The T cell receptor beta chain under discussion was sequenced for a study of OX40 agonist ivuxolimab in advanced cancers. The method was immunoSEQ multiplex PCR; TCRdb's version includes in-frame clones alone and lacks a portion of them. The table lists fewer than 30,000 clones, approximately 90% of them singletons. Trimming removed 6 bases from V and 4 bases from J; junction bases left unmatched: 1. Germline values: CDR1 SNHLY, CDR2 FYNNEI. CDR3 length: 15 residues. The sample was CD4+ or CD8+ T cells sorted from blood, taken in a trial of the OX40 agonist ivuxolimab. The chain combines TRBV2 with TRBJ2-3, with 16 bases matching TRBD2. This TCR came from an adult with an advanced solid tumor such as melanoma, head and neck, liver or kidney cancer. CDR3: CASRGLAGGADTQYF. The CDR3 coding sequence is TGTGCCAGCAGGGGACTAGCGGGAGGGGCAGATACGCAGTATTTT.